This is a list of T cell receptor beta chains from one sample in a study of blood T cell repertoires in COVID-19. TCRdb's copy holds only in-frame clones and misses some; the assay was immunoSEQ multiplex PCR. This table holds about 270,000 clones, about 89% found once. Material: peripheral blood. The receptors here all came from a man between 40 and 49 years old with active or convalescent COVID-19. CDR3s include the opening cysteine and the closing phenylalanine or tryptophan. Fields, in order: J gene, D gene, V gene, CDR3 DNA, CDR3 protein. The D gene is left open where the match is weak.

J: TRBJ2-7; D: .; V: TRBV9; DNA: TGTGCCAGCAGCGAGACTGGCGGCTCCTACGAGCAGTACTTC; CDR3: CASSETGGSYEQYF
J: TRBJ1-6; D: .; V: TRBV7-9; DNA: TGTGCCAGCAGCTTACCGGATTCACCCCTCCACTTT; CDR3: CASSLPDSPLHF
J: TRBJ2-1; D: TRBD2; V: TRBV11-1; DNA: TGTGCCAGCGCTATCGGCCTAGCGGGAGCGGGTGAGCAGTTCTTC; CDR3: CASAIGLAGAGEQFF
J: TRBJ2-1; D: .; V: TRBV4-2; DNA: TGTGCCAGCAGCCAGGCGGGACTTCGCGACAGTGAGCAGTTCTTC; CDR3: CASSQAGLRDSEQFF
J: TRBJ2-3; D: .; V: TRBV9; DNA: TGTGCCAGCTATGGCAGGGCCTACCGGGCCTTCACAGATACGCAGTATTTT; CDR3: CASYGRAYRAFTDTQYF
J: TRBJ2-7; D: TRBD1; V: TRBV14; DNA: TGTGCCAGCAGCCAAAGACAGGGGAGGTTTGACGAGCAGTACTTC; CDR3: CASSQRQGRFDEQYF
J: TRBJ1-2; D: .; V: TRBV4-1; DNA: TGCGCCAGCAGCCAGTCAGGGTACTATGGCTACACCTTC; CDR3: CASSQSGYYGYTF
J: TRBJ1-2; D: .; V: TRBV24-1; DNA: TGTGCCACCAGTGAATCCGGAGGGACTAACTATGGCTACACCTTC; CDR3: CATSESGGTNYGYTF
J: TRBJ1-4; D: TRBD1; V: TRBV5-1; DNA: TGCGCCAGCAGCTTGGAGGGGGCCCCGAGGATATTTTTT; CDR3: CASSLEGAPRIFF
J: TRBJ2-3; D: .; V: TRBV6-6; DNA: TGTGCCAGCAGTTACAATGGGCAGCCCACAGATACGCAGTATTTT; CDR3: CASSYNGQPTDTQYF
J: TRBJ2-4; D: TRBD2; V: TRBV7-9; DNA: TGTGCCAGCAGCTTAGGCGGCGGGAGGGCACAAAACATTCAGTACTTC; CDR3: CASSLGGGRAQNIQYF
J: TRBJ2-7; D: TRBD1; V: TRBV6-5; DNA: TGTGCCAGCCTCCGGGACAGCTACGAGCAGTACTTC; CDR3: CASLRDSYEQYF
J: TRBJ1-3; D: .; V: TRBV10-3; DNA: TGTGCCATCAGTGACCCTGTGGAGGGGTTCCCCGGAAACACCATATATTTT; CDR3: CAISDPVEGFPGNTIYF
J: TRBJ1-4; D: TRBD1; V: TRBV15; DNA: TGTGCCACCAGTTCCGGGACAGGGTCTGAAAAACTGTTTTTT; CDR3: CATSSGTGSEKLFF
J: TRBJ2-2; D: .; V: TRBV19; DNA: TGTGCCAGTAGCACAAGCACCGGGGAGCTGTTTTTT; CDR3: CASSTSTGELFF
J: TRBJ2-3; D: TRBD2; V: TRBV12-5; DNA: TGTGCTAGTGGTCTGGGACTAGCGGGGGGCACAGATACGCAGTATTTT; CDR3: CASGLGLAGGTDTQYF
J: TRBJ1-6; D: .; V: TRBV5-4; DNA: TGTGCCAGCAGCGATAGGGGGTTGGTTGGAAATTCACCCCTCCACTTT; CDR3: CASSDRGLVGNSPLHF
J: TRBJ2-7; D: TRBD2; V: TRBV11-2; DNA: TGTGCCAGCTCGCCTGGGAGCGGGAGTTTAAGGGGGGCCTACGAGCAGTACTTC; CDR3: CASSPGSGSLRGAYEQYF
J: TRBJ2-1; D: TRBD2; V: TRBV7-3; DNA: TGTGCCAGCACCTCCTCCGGGACTAGACCCAATGAGCAGTTCTTC; CDR3: CASTSSGTRPNEQFF
J: TRBJ2-3; D: TRBD2; V: TRBV5-4; DNA: TGTGCCAGCAGGCGGGGACTAGCGGGAGGCAGTATCAAGCCAGATACGCAGTATTTT; CDR3: CASRRGLAGGSIKPDTQYF
J: TRBJ2-3; D: TRBD2; V: TRBV5-1; DNA: TGCGCCAGCAGCTTGGCCTCTAGCGGGAGAGGCGCAGATACGCAGTATTTT; CDR3: CASSLASSGRGADTQYF
J: TRBJ1-1; D: .; V: TRBV11-3; DNA: TGTGCCAGCAGCTTAGGAACACGCATGAACACTGAAGCTTTCTTT; CDR3: CASSLGTRMNTEAFF
J: TRBJ2-1; D: TRBD1; V: TRBV5-4; DNA: TGTGCCAGCAGCGTGGGGCAGGGGGTTTTCGATGAGCAGTTCTTC; CDR3: CASSVGQGVFDEQFF
J: TRBJ1-2; D: .; V: TRBV19; DNA: TGTGCCAGTAGGAAGGACAGAGGGTACTATGGCTACACCTTC; CDR3: CASRKDRGYYGYTF
J: TRBJ2-3; D: TRBD2; V: TRBV12-5; DNA: TGTGCTAGTGGTCCCGGGACTAGCGGGAGGCCAGATACGCAGTATTTT; CDR3: CASGPGTSGRPDTQYF